This T cell receptor beta chain was retrieved from a study of OX40 agonist ivuxolimab in advanced cancers. About the study: Hepatocellular carcinoma, melanoma, renal cell or head and neck cancer affected the dose-escalation patients. Males comprised around 80% of the group, whose mean age was approximately 62 years (range roughly 23 to 80).

Broader study findings: CD8+ T cells (on average) carried more expanded clones than CD4+ T cells. Clonal expansion from baseline to week 6 occurred in both CD4+ and CD8+ T cells.

As for this clone: Its antigen is not identified.

V was cut by 4 bases and J by 4 bases, with 14 bases left in between. This CDR3 is built from 14 residues. CDR1 is MGHRA and CDR2 is YSYEKL in the germline V gene. This table comes from immunoSEQ multiplex PCR, and its TCRdb copy is limited to in-frame clones, with some not included. The data contain tens of thousands of clones, 80% to 95% of them singletons. This chain connects TRBV4-1 to TRBJ2-7, with TRBD1 as a possible D gene (6 bases). The sequence came from an adult with an advanced solid tumor such as melanoma, head and neck, liver or kidney cancer. Sample: CD4+ or CD8+ T cells sorted from blood, taken in a trial of the OX40 agonist ivuxolimab. The CDR3, as DNA: TGCGCCAGCAGCCCCAGGACAGACAAATACGAGCAGTACTTC. It encodes CASSPRTDKYEQYF.